This T cell receptor beta chain was sequenced for a study of T cells in Graves' hyperthyroidism and ophthalmopathy. The wider study: Staff took peripheral blood when the initial diagnosis was made, before any treatment began.

The CDR3 regions of TCR beta were amplified from RNA transcripts. HTBI primers drove first-round RT-PCR of the TCR CDR3. TCRdb itself ran the multiplex PCR reads through MiXCR, one entry per CDR3 protein. The table shows 600,000 or so distinct CDR3 sequences, with approximately 15% occurring only once. V was cut by 6 bases and J by 5 bases, with 10 bases left in between. CDR1 is SGHVS, CDR2 FQNEAQ, per germline. There are 13 residues in the CDR3. PBMCs were obtained from about 10 ml fresh peripheral blood. This clonotype showed up many times. Sequenced sample: blood. This receptor was obtained from a woman under 30 with Graves' ophthalmopathy. The rearrangement uses TRBV7-8 and TRBJ2-2, with D possibly being TRBD2 (5 bases). The CDR3 nucleotides read TGTGCCAGCAGACCTAGAGGGACCGGGGAGCTGTTTTTT. This codes for CASRPRGTGELFF.